There are a few counts of the clone carrying this T cell receptor beta chain. Its antigen is unidentified. This record comes from a study of T cells in Graves' hyperthyroidism and ophthalmopathy. Turning to the study itself: Before any treatment, at initial diagnosis, peripheral blood was collected.

Study-wide findings and caveats: A model built on 13 V-J features separated ophthalmopathy from stable hyperthyroidism. Peripheral blood also featured most of the thyroid clonotypes expanded above 0.001. The model anticipated ophthalmopathy a median about six months pre-onset.

Per germline, CDR1 SQVTM and CDR2 ANQGSEA. With 4 bases removed from V and 8 bases from J, the gap between germline ends came to 12 bases. The CDR3 extends over 12 amino acids. RNA transcripts yielded amplified TCR beta CDR3 regions. First-round RT-PCR with HTBI primers amplified the TCR CDR3 region. TCRdb fed the multiplex PCR reads into MiXCR, producing one record per CDR3 protein. The table lists 750,000 to 950,000 distinct CDR3 sequences, roughly 40% of them singletons. The material sequenced was blood. This clonotype was obtained from a man in his late teens or twenties with Graves' hyperthyroidism. The gene calls are TRBV29-1 and TRBJ2-4; D remains unclear. The CDR3 nucleotides are TGCAGCGTTGCCACGGGCGGAGACATTCAGTACTTC. Protein: CSVATGGDIQYF.